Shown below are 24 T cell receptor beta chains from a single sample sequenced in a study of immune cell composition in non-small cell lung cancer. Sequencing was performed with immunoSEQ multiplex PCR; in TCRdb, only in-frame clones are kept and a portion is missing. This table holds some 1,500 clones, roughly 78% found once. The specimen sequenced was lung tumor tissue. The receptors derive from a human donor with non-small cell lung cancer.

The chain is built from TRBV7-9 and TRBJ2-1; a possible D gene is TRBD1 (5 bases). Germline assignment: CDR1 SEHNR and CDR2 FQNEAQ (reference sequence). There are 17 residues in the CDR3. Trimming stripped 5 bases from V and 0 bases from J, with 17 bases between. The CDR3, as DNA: TGTGCCAGCAGCCTGGGCAGGTGGACAAGCTCCTACAATGAGCAGTTCTTC. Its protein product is CASSLGRWTSSYNEQFF.

This chain's CDR3 is CSVDSGTAAGNTIYF. CDR3 nucleotides: TGCAGCGTCGATTCCGGGACAGCAGCCGGAAACACCATATATTTT. This chain links TRBV29-1 with TRBJ1-3; 7 nucleotides agree with TRBD1. The CDR3 extends over 15 amino acids. CDR1 is SQVTM and CDR2 is ANQGSEA in the germline V gene. With V trimmed by 6 bases and J by 4 bases, 12 bases remained unmatched.

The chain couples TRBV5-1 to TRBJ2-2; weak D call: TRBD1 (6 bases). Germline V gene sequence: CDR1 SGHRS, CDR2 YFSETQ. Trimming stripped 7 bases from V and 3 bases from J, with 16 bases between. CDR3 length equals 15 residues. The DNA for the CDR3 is TGCGCCAGCTCCTTTGCTGCAGGGGACACCGGGGAGCTGTTTTTT. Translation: CASSFAAGDTGELFF.

DNA for the CDR3: TGTGCCAGCAGCTCACCGGGACAGGGGGCTTTTGGCTACACCTTC. Protein: CASSSPGQGAFGYTF. The chain is built from TRBV28 and TRBJ1-2, with 12 bases lining up with TRBD1. The CDR3 length is 15 residues. Germline-derived CDR1 and CDR2 are MDHEN and SYDVKM. Germline trimming cut 6 bases from V and 7 bases from J; bases unmatched to any gene: 9.

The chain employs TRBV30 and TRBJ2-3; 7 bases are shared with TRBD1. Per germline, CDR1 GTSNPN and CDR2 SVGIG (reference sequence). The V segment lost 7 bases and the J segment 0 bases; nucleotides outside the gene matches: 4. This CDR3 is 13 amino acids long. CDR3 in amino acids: CASRRGSTDTQYF. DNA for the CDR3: TGTGCCTCACGCAGGGGGAGCACAGATACGCAGTATTTT.

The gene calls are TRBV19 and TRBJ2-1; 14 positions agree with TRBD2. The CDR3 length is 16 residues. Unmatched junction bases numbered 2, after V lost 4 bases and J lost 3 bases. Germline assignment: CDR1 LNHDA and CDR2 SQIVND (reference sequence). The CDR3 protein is CASSRTSGGSYNEQFF. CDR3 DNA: TGTGCCAGTAGTAGGACTAGCGGGGGGAGCTACAATGAGCAGTTCTTC. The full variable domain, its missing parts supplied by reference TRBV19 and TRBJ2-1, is DGGITQSPKYLFRKEGQNVTLSCEQNLNHDAMYWYRQDPGQGLRLIYYSQIVNDFQKGDIAEGYSVSREKKESFPLTVTSAQKNPTAFYLCASSRTSGGSYNEQFFGPGTRLTVL.

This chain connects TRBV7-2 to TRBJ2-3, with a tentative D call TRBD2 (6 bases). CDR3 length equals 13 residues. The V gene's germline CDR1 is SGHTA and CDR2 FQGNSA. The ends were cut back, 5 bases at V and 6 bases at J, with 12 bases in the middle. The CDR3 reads CASSPQGGDTQYF. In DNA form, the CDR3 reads TGTGCCAGCAGCCCTCAAGGAGGGGATACGCAGTATTTT.

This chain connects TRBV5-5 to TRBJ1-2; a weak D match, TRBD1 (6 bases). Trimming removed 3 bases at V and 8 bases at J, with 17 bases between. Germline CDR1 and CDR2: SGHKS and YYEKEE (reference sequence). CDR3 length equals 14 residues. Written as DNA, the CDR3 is TGTGCCAGCAGCTCTGGTGGGACAACGGGGGGCTACACCTTC. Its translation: CASSSGGTTGGYTF.

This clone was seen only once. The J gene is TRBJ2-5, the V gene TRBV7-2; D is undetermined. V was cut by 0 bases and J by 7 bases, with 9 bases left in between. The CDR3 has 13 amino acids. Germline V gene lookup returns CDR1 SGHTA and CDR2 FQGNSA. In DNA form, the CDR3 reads TGTGCCAGCAGCTTAGCTACCCCGGGGACCCAGTACTTC. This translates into CASSLATPGTQYF.

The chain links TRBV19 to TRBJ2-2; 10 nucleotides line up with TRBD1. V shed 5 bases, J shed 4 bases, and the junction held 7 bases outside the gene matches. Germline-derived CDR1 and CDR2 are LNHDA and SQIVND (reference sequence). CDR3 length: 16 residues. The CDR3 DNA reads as TGTGCCAGTAGTCCGACAGGGGGCTTCGGCACCGGGGAGCTGTTTTTT. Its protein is CASSPTGGFGTGELFF.

CDR3 protein: CASSQLGVTSSYNEQFF. In DNA, the CDR3 is TGTGCCAGCAGCCAACTCGGGGTCACGAGCTCCTACAATGAGCAGTTCTTC. V and J are TRBV14 and TRBJ2-1; a weak D match, TRBD2 (5 bases). The CDR3 is 17 residues long. V gave up 2 bases and J gave up 0 bases, with 14 bases separating them. Germline lookup yields CDR1 SGHDN and CDR2 FVKESK.

CDR3 amino acids: CASSSLGGAGEQYF. CDR3 DNA sequence: TGTGCCAGCAGTTCCCTCGGGGGGGCCGGCGAGCAGTACTTC. The V gene is TRBV6-5, the J gene TRBJ2-7; TRBD2 agrees at 8 bases. The V and J ends lost 4 bases and 6 bases, in that order; junction bases with no gene match: 8. The CDR3 is 14 amino acids. The germline V gene has CDR1 MNHEY and CDR2 SVGAGI.

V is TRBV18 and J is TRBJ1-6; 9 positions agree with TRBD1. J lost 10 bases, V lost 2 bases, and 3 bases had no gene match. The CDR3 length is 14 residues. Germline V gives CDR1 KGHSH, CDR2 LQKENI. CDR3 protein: CASSPEGQGSPLHF. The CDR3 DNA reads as TGTGCCAGCTCACCAGAGGGACAGGGCTCACCCCTCCACTTT.

In nucleotides, the CDR3 is TGTGCCAGCAGCGGAAAAAACGGGGATACGCAGTATTTT. Protein product: CASSGKNGDTQYF. J is TRBJ2-3 and V is TRBV11-3; D is unresolved. With 5 bases removed from V and 6 bases from J, the gap between germline ends came to 12 bases. The CDR3 loop spans 13 amino acids. CDR1 SGHNT and CDR2 YENEEA come from the germline V gene. The full variable domain, with the rest looked up from reference TRBV11-3 and TRBJ2-3, is EAGVVQSPRYKIIEKKQPVAFWCNPISGHNTLYWYLQNLGQGPELLIRYENEEAVDDSQLPKDRFSAERLKGVDSTLKIQPAELGDSAVYLCASSGKNGDTQYFGPGTRLTVL.

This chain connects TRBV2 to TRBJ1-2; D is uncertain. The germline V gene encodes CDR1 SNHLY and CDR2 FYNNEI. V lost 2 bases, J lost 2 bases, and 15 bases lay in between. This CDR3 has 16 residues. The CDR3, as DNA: TGTGCCAGCAGTGAACAAGCGGGGTTGAACAACTATGGCTACACCTTC. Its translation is CASSEQAGLNNYGYTF.

CDR3 DNA sequence: TGTGCCAGCAGCACGTGGGGGAGGTACGAGCAGTACTTC. This sequence encodes CASSTWGRYEQYF. The V call is TRBV6-5, the J call TRBJ2-7; the D gene is possibly TRBD2 (6 bases). From germline, CDR1 is MNHEY and CDR2 SVGAGI. The CDR3 has 13 amino acids. Deletions cut 6 bases from V and 4 bases from J, with 13 bases between.

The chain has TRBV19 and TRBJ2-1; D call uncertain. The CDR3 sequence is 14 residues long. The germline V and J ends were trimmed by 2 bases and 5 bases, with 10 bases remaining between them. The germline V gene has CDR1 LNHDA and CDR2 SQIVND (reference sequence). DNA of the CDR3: TGTGCCAGTAGTATATTTCACCGAGACAATGAGCAGTTCTTC. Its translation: CASSIFHRDNEQFF. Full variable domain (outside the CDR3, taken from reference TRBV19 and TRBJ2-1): DGGITQSPKYLFRKEGQNVTLSCEQNLNHDAMYWYRQDPGQGLRLIYYSQIVNDFQKGDIAEGYSVSREKKESFPLTVTSAQKNPTAFYLCASSIFHRDNEQFFGPGTRLTVL.

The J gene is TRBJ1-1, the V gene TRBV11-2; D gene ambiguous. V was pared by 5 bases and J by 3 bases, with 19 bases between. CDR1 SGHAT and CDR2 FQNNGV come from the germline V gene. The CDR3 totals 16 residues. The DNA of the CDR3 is TGTGCCAGCAGCCCCTCGGTCCCGAGCGGGGACACTGAAGCTTTCTTT. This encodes CASSPSVPSGDTEAFF.

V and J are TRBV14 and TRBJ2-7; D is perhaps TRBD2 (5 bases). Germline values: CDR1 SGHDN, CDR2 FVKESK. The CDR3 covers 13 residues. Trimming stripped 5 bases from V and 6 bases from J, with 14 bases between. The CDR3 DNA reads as TGTGCCAGCAGCGAGCGCCTAGCAAGCGAGCAGTACTTC. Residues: CASSERLASEQYF.

CDR3: CASQGVVLADTQYF. CDR3 bases: TGTGCCAGCCAGGGGGTAGTTCTAGCAGATACGCAGTATTTT. The gene calls are TRBV6-7 and TRBJ2-3, with 7 bases lining up with TRBD1. TRBV6-7 is treated as an ORF (open reading frame) with a function not yet certain. The CDR3 sequence is 14 residues long. V was pared by 8 bases and J by 4 bases, with 9 bases of the junction left unmatched.

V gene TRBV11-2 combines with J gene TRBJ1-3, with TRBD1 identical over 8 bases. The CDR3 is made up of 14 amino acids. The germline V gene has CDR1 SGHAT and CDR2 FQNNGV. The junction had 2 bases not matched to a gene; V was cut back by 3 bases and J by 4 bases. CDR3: CASSLTGAGNTIYF. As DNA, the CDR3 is TGTGCCAGCAGCTTGACAGGGGCCGGAAACACCATATATTTT.

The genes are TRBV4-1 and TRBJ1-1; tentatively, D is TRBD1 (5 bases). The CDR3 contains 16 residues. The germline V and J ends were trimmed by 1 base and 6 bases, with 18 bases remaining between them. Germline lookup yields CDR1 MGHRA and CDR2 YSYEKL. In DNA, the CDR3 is TGCGCCAGCAGCCAAGGAAGCCCGGGGCGGGGCTCTGAAGCTTTCTTT. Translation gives CASSQGSPGRGSEAFF.

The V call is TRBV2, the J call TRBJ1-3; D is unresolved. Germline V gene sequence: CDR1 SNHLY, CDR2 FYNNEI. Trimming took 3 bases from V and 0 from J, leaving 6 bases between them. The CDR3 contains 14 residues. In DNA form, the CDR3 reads TGTGCCAGCAGTGACGGTCACTCTGGAAACACCATATATTTT. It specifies CASSDGHSGNTIYF.

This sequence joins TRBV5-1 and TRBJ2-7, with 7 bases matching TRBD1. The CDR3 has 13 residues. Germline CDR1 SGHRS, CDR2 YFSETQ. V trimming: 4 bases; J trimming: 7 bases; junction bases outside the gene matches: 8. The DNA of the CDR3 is TGCGCCAGCAGCCCACACGACAGGGTAGAGCAGTACTTC. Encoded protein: CASSPHDRVEQYF. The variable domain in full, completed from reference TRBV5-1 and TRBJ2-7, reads KAGVTQTPRYLIKTRGQQVTLSCSPISGHRSVSWYQQTPGQGLQFLFEYFSETQRNKGNFPGRFSGRQFSNSRSEMNVSTLELGDSALYLCASSPHDRVEQYFGPGTRLTVT.